The source of this T cell receptor beta chain is a study of T cell changes during pregnancy in multiple sclerosis. The CDR3 is 15 residues long. Germline loops: CDR1 MGHRA, CDR2 YSYEKL. V was shortened by 0 bases and J by 6 bases, with 15 bases between the two germline ends. This table comes from immunoSEQ multiplex PCR, and its TCRdb copy is limited to in-frame clones, with some not included. The table lists approximately 50,000 clones, roughly 88% of them singletons. The receptor comes from a female donor in good health, enrolled as a control in a pregnancy study. V and J are TRBV4-1 and TRBJ2-7, with D possibly being TRBD2 (5 bases). Sequencing used peripheral blood, obtained in the third trimester of pregnancy. The CDR3 DNA follows: TGCGCCAGCAGCCAAGACTTACTAGAGGTCTCCGAGCAGTACTTC. It is translated as CASSQDLLEVSEQYF.